The clone carrying this T cell receptor beta chain was observed at least ten times. Antigen: not known. The data were obtained in a study of Graves' ophthalmopathy and Graves' hyperthyroidism. Whole-study results and caveats: Clonotypes were expanded in thyroid at above 0.001 frequency, and most also appeared in blood.

Physicians reached a diagnosis by relying on clinical symptoms, serum thyroxine, TRAb, thyroid ultrasound and orbital computed tomography. Transcripts of RNA were the source for amplifying TCR beta CDR3 regions. RT-PCR was first run with HTBI primers, then multiplex PCR in a second round. TCRdb used MiXCR to reprocess the multiplex PCR reads, holding one entry per CDR3 protein. The table has some 1.1 million distinct CDR3 sequences, less than 45% seen once. This CDR3 has 14 amino acids. The V and J ends lost 7 bases and 5 bases, in that order; junction bases with no gene match: 7. Germline V gives CDR1 LNHDA, CDR2 SQIVND (reference sequence).

The J gene is TRBJ2-2, the V gene TRBV19; 7 bases fit TRBD1. The sample taken for sequencing was peripheral blood or thyroid tissue (not recorded which). The receptor was isolated from an adult man with Graves' hyperthyroidism. The CDR3 spells CASKRGTETGELFF. The CDR3 DNA is TGTGCCAGTAAAAGGGGGACAGAGACCGGGGAGCTGTTTTTT.